Included here is one TCR beta chain sequence, with context. This sample was taken from a study of T cell changes during pregnancy in multiple sclerosis. Libraries were prepared by immunoSEQ multiplex PCR; TCRdb keeps only in-frame clonotypes and omits some of them. The table has about 96,000 clones, approximately 92% seen once. The germline gives CDR1 PRHDT, CDR2 FYEKMQ (reference sequence). There are 15 residues in the CDR3. Trimming left V 5 bases short and J 3 bases short, with 14 bases between. This clonotype was sampled from a female donor with multiple sclerosis, enrolled in a pregnancy study. The chain joins TRBV13 to TRBJ1-3, with D perhaps TRBD1 (6 bases). Here the sequenced sample was peripheral blood, taken in the first trimester of pregnancy. CDR3 sequence reads: CASSTQGTHGNTIYF. The CDR3 coding sequence is TGTGCCAGCAGCACACAGGGAACCCATGGAAACACCATATATTTT.